What follows is one T cell receptor (beta chain) and its context. For the second PCR, which ran for roughly 6 to 12 cycles, a sample-barcoded 5' primer and a J-beta primer mix were used. TCRdb independently ran MiXCR on the 5' RACE reads; one entry per CDR3 protein. Of 1.5 million to 2 million distinct CDR3 sequences listed, roughly 30% are singletons. This sample is drawn from a study of blood T cells in healthy people across ages. CDR3 length: 15 amino acids. Germline-derived CDR1 and CDR2 are SEHNR and FQNEAQ (reference sequence). Germline trimming cut 6 bases from V and 3 bases from J; bases unmatched to any gene: 9.

V is TRBV7-9 and J is TRBJ2-7; 9 positions match TRBD1. The receptor comes from a woman under 40 in good health. Sequenced: blood. CDR3 protein: CASSPMTGGGYEQYF. The CDR3 DNA follows: TGTGCCAGCAGTCCTATGACAGGGGGAGGCTACGAGCAGTACTTC.